This T cell receptor beta chain was identified during a study of blood T cell repertoires in COVID-19. Study information: Samples came from the United States, Italy and Spain, spanning acute and convalescent COVID-19. From T cells, B-cell-depleted T cells, or PBMCs came the material, which was cDNA or gDNA.

Germline CDR1 reads MDHEN; CDR2 reads SYDVKM. The V and J ends lost 7 bases and 7 bases respectively, with 16 bases between them. The CDR3 has 13 residues. In the study's own analysis: The authors estimated nucleated cell counts from reference gene primer amplification. Generated by immunoSEQ multiplex PCR, the TCRdb table keeps only in-frame clones and is missing some. The V and J calls and clone size come from that table; D and trimming were worked out from the DNA. The sample records more than 150,000 clones, roughly 81% being singletons. V gene TRBV28 combines with J gene TRBJ1-2; possible D gene TRBD1, 6 bases. This receptor was taken from a woman of 80 years or more with COVID-19, enrolled during active disease. Sequencing used peripheral blood. For the CDR3, the DNA is TGTGCCAGCACCCCGGCAGGGGAGAGTGGCTACACCTTC. Protein: CASTPAGESGYTF.